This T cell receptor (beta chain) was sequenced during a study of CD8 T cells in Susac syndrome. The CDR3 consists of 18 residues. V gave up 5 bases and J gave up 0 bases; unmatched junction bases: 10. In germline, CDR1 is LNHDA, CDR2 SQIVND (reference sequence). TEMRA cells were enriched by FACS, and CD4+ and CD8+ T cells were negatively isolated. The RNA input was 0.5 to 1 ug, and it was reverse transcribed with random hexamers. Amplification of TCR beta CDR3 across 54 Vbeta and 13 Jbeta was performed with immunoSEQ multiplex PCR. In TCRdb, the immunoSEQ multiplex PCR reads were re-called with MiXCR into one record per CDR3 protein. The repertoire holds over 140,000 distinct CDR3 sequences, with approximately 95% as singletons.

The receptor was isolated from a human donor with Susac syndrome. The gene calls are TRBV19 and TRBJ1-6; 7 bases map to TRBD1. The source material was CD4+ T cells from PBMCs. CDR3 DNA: TGTGCCAGTAGTGCCGAGGGACAGATGAGCTCCTATAATTCACCCCTCCACTTT. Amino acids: CASSAEGQMSSYNSPLHF.